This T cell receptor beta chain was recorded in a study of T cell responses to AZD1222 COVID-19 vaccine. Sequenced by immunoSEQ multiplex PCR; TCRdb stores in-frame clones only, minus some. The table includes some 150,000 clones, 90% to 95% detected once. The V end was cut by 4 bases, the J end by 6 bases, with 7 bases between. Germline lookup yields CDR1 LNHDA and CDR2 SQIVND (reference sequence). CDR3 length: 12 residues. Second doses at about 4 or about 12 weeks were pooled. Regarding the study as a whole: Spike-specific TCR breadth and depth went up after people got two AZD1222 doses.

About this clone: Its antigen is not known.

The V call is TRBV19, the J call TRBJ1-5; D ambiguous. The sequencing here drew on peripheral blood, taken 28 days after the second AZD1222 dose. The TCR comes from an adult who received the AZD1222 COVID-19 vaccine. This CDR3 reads CASSTLSQPQHF. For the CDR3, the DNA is TGTGCCAGTAGTACCCTAAGTCAGCCCCAGCATTTT. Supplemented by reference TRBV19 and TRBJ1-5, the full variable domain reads DGGITQSPKYLFRKEGQNVTLSCEQNLNHDAMYWYRQDPGQGLRLIYYSQIVNDFQKGDIAEGYSVSREKKESFPLTVTSAQKNPTAFYLCASSTLSQPQHFGDGTRLSIL.